A single TCR beta chain is shown here with its context. Sequencing used immunoSEQ multiplex PCR; TCRdb keeps in-frame clones, though not all of them. The data hold about 660,000 clones, with roughly 90% observed a single time. Germline V gene data show CDR1 as SGHNT and CDR2 as YYREEE (reference sequence). The CDR3 is made up of 18 amino acids. V shed 3 bases and J 0 bases; nucleotides not matched to a gene: 4. The data are from a study of shared T cell receptors in the human thymus. These records were also assigned to another study, of human thymus T cells.

The chain links TRBV5-4 to TRBJ2-2; the match to TRBD2 covers 14 bases. What was sequenced was thymocytes. The TCR sequence derives from a boy younger than two with a congenital heart defect. The CDR3 region has the DNA TGTGCCAGCAGCTCCGGGACTAGCGGGGGTACGAACACCGGGGAGCTGTTTTTT. It specifies CASSSGTSGGTNTGELFF. Full variable domain (missing parts from reference TRBV5-4 and TRBJ2-2): ETGVTQSPTHLIKTRGQQVTLRCSSQSGHNTVSWYQQALGQGPQFIFQYYREEENGRGNFPPRFSGLQFPNYSSELNVNALELDDSALYLCASSSGTSGGTNTGELFFGEGSRLTVL.